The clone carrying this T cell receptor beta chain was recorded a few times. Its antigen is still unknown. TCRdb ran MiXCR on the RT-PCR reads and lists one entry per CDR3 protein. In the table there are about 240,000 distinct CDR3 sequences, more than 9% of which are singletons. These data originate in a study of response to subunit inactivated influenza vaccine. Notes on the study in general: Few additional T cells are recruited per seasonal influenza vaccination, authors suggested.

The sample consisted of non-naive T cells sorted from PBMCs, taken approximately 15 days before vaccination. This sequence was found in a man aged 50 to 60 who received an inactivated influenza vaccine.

DNA for the CDR3: TGCGCCAGCAGCTTGGGGGGCTCCTGGGAGCAGTACTTC. Its translation is CASSLGGSWEQYF. J is TRBJ2-7 and V is TRBV5-1; perhaps TRBD1 as D (5 bases). The CDR3 is made up of 13 amino acids. CDR1 is SGHRS, CDR2 YFSETQ, per germline. V lost 0 bases, J lost 7 bases, and 11 bases lay in between.